These T cell receptor beta chains were read from a single sample in a study of CD8 T cell repertoires and HIV-1 epitope variants. Measured with immunoSEQ multiplex PCR; TCRdb has only the in-frame clones, and not every one. The data show more than 85,000 clones, approximately 70% seen once. What was sequenced was uncultured baseline CD8+ T cells from peripheral blood mononuclear cells (PBMCs). The receptors were sampled from a male donor with HIV. Each CDR3 is given with its conserved first and last residue. The D gene is left open where the match is weak. Expanded clones get a size class; other rows say once, few or many, or leave the size out.

cdr3_nt: TGTGCCAGCAGTTCGACCCCACTGCCCGGGTTGGTCTTC; cdr3_aa: CASSSTPLPGLVF; clone_size: NA; v_call: TRBV28; j_call: TRBJ2-1; d_call: NA
cdr3_nt: TGTGCCAGCAGCTTAGGGGACGCGAACACTGAAGCTTTCTTT; cdr3_aa: CASSLGDANTEAFF; clone_size: NA; v_call: TRBV7-2; j_call: TRBJ1-1; d_call: NA
cdr3_nt: TGTGCCAGCAGCCCGACAGGGAGGAACGAGCAGTACTTC; cdr3_aa: CASSPTGRNEQYF; clone_size: NA; v_call: TRBV6-6; j_call: TRBJ2-7; d_call: NA
cdr3_nt: TGTGCCAGCAGTGAAAGGACAGGGGGCCATAACTATGGCTACACCTTC; cdr3_aa: CASSERTGGHNYGYTF; clone_size: NA; v_call: TRBV2; j_call: TRBJ1-2; d_call: TRBD1
cdr3_nt: TGCGCCAGCAGCTTGGGGGACACCCTATTTGGCAATCAGCCCCAGCATTTT; cdr3_aa: CASSLGDTLFGNQPQHF; clone_size: NA; v_call: TRBV5-1; j_call: TRBJ1-5; d_call: NA
cdr3_nt: TGTGCCTGGAGTGCGGATGTTCCGGGACAGGGGGTATTTAATGAAAAACTGTTTTTT; cdr3_aa: CAWSADVPGQGVFNEKLFF; clone_size: few; v_call: TRBV30; j_call: TRBJ1-4; d_call: TRBD1
cdr3_nt: TGTGCCAGCAGTGGGGTCCGGGGGGACACTGAAGCTTTCTTT; cdr3_aa: CASSGVRGDTEAFF; clone_size: NA; v_call: TRBV25-1; j_call: TRBJ1-1; d_call: NA
cdr3_nt: TGTGCCAGCAGCTTGGACACTTTTGGGCCCGGAAACACCATATATTTT; cdr3_aa: CASSLDTFGPGNTIYF; clone_size: NA; v_call: TRBV5-8; j_call: TRBJ1-3; d_call: NA
cdr3_nt: TGTGCCAGCAGCACCAGACTAGCGGGGTATGGCGAGCAGTACTTC; cdr3_aa: CASSTRLAGYGEQYF; clone_size: NA; v_call: TRBV9; j_call: TRBJ2-7; d_call: TRBD2
cdr3_nt: TGTGCCAGCAGCGCCCCCGGGACATCCTTACCCTATGGCTACACCTTC; cdr3_aa: CASSAPGTSLPYGYTF; clone_size: NA; v_call: TRBV9; j_call: TRBJ1-2; d_call: NA
cdr3_nt: TGCGCCAGCAGCGCACGGGAGTTCGGGGTAACTAACTATGGCTACACCTTC; cdr3_aa: CASSAREFGVTNYGYTF; clone_size: NA; v_call: TRBV5-1; j_call: TRBJ1-2; d_call: NA
cdr3_nt: TGTGCCAGCAGGCCCCCTTCAGGGGGTGGGACAGATACGCAGTATTTT; cdr3_aa: CASRPPSGGGTDTQYF; clone_size: NA; v_call: TRBV28; j_call: TRBJ2-3; d_call: TRBD1
cdr3_nt: TGTGCCAGCAGCTTTGACCTGTACTCTGGAAACACCATATATTTT; cdr3_aa: CASSFDLYSGNTIYF; clone_size: NA; v_call: TRBV5-4; j_call: TRBJ1-3; d_call: NA
cdr3_nt: TGTGCCAGCAGTCCTAGGATGGGCTCCTACAATGAGCAGTTCTTC; cdr3_aa: CASSPRMGSYNEQFF; clone_size: NA; v_call: TRBV28; j_call: TRBJ2-1; d_call: NA
cdr3_nt: TGTGCCAGCAGTGAACAGGGAGGGAATCAGCCCCAGCATTTT; cdr3_aa: CASSEQGGNQPQHF; clone_size: NA; v_call: TRBV2; j_call: TRBJ1-5; d_call: NA
cdr3_nt: TGTGCCAGCAGCTTGTTGTCTCCCGGGGATTACAATGAGCAGTTCTTC; cdr3_aa: CASSLLSPGDYNEQFF; clone_size: NA; v_call: TRBV5-4; j_call: TRBJ2-1; d_call: NA
cdr3_nt: TGTGCCAGCAGTCCGGGTGGTGGAAACACCATATATTTT; cdr3_aa: CASSPGGGNTIYF; clone_size: NA; v_call: TRBV28; j_call: TRBJ1-3; d_call: NA
cdr3_nt: TGTGCTAGTGGTCCCGGGACAGCGAAAGAGACCCAGTACTTC; cdr3_aa: CASGPGTAKETQYF; clone_size: NA; v_call: TRBV12-5; j_call: TRBJ2-5; d_call: TRBD1
cdr3_nt: TGTGCCAGCAGCTCTACAGGGTCCTGGGACTATGGCTACACCTTC; cdr3_aa: CASSSTGSWDYGYTF; clone_size: NA; v_call: TRBV5-6; j_call: TRBJ1-2; d_call: NA
cdr3_nt: TGTGCCAGCAGCGGAGCGAGGTTAGCGGGAGATGAGCAGTTCTTC; cdr3_aa: CASSGARLAGDEQFF; clone_size: NA; v_call: TRBV9; j_call: TRBJ2-1; d_call: TRBD2
cdr3_nt: TGTGCCAGCAGCCCCAACACAGGGGGATTATACGAGCAGTACTTC; cdr3_aa: CASSPNTGGLYEQYF; clone_size: NA; v_call: TRBV5-4; j_call: TRBJ2-7; d_call: TRBD1
cdr3_nt: TGTGCCAGCAGCCGAGCTGCAGATCTTATCTCCTACGAGCAGTACTTC; cdr3_aa: CASSRAADLISYEQYF; clone_size: NA; v_call: TRBV7-2; j_call: TRBJ2-7; d_call: NA
cdr3_nt: TGTGCCAGCAGTTTATCCCAGGGAATTGGCGAGCAGTACTTC; cdr3_aa: CASSLSQGIGEQYF; clone_size: NA; v_call: TRBV28; j_call: TRBJ2-7; d_call: NA
cdr3_nt: TGTGCCAGCAGCTCGGACAGGGGGCCATACAATGAGCAGTTCTTC; cdr3_aa: CASSSDRGPYNEQFF; clone_size: few; v_call: TRBV7-2; j_call: TRBJ2-1; d_call: TRBD1
cdr3_nt: TGCGCCAGCAGCCCATTGGACAGGGAGGATCAGCCCCAGCATTTT; cdr3_aa: CASSPLDREDQPQHF; clone_size: NA; v_call: TRBV5-1; j_call: TRBJ1-5; d_call: TRBD1
cdr3_nt: TGTGCCAGCAGCTGGGACCCTAAAAACATTCAGTACTTC; cdr3_aa: CASSWDPKNIQYF; clone_size: NA; v_call: TRBV11-2; j_call: TRBJ2-4; d_call: NA
cdr3_nt: TGTGCCAGCAGTTTATTTAAGGGGAGGCAAGAGACCCAGTACTTC; cdr3_aa: CASSLFKGRQETQYF; clone_size: once; v_call: TRBV28; j_call: TRBJ2-5; d_call: NA
cdr3_nt: TGTGCCAGCAGCCAAGAGTCAGACGGAACCATATATTTT; cdr3_aa: CASSQESDGTIYF; clone_size: few; v_call: TRBV4-2; j_call: TRBJ1-3; d_call: NA
cdr3_nt: TGTGCCAGCAGCGCGGGGGGGGCGAGCTATGGCTACACCTTC; cdr3_aa: CASSAGGASYGYTF; clone_size: once; v_call: TRBV5-4; j_call: TRBJ1-2; d_call: NA
cdr3_nt: TGTGCCAGCGGGCAGAACTATGGCTACACCTTC; cdr3_aa: CASGQNYGYTF; clone_size: few; v_call: TRBV28; j_call: TRBJ1-2; d_call: NA
cdr3_nt: TGTGCCAGCAGCCATGACTTAATTGGTGGTGAAAAACTGTTTTTT; cdr3_aa: CASSHDLIGGEKLFF; clone_size: NA; v_call: TRBV7-6; j_call: TRBJ1-4; d_call: NA
cdr3_nt: TGTGCCAGCAGCTTAGGCCGGGGACAGGGTTATCAGCCCCAGCATTTT; cdr3_aa: CASSLGRGQGYQPQHF; clone_size: NA; v_call: TRBV13; j_call: TRBJ1-5; d_call: TRBD1
cdr3_nt: TGCGCCAGCAGTCCCGGAACCGGCAGTTACAATGAGCAGTTCTTC; cdr3_aa: CASSPGTGSYNEQFF; clone_size: NA; v_call: TRBV4-3; j_call: TRBJ2-1; d_call: NA
cdr3_nt: TGTGCCATACCGCGCAAACGGGGCAACTCGTCTGGCTACACCTTC; cdr3_aa: CAIPRKRGNSSGYTF; clone_size: NA; v_call: TRBV10-3; j_call: TRBJ1-2; d_call: NA